One sample yielded the 15 T cell receptor beta chains listed below, sequenced in a study of blood T cell repertoires in COVID-19. TCRdb keeps only in-frame clones here, not all; method: immunoSEQ multiplex PCR. The sample yields a few hundred thousand clones, 86% seen once. The sequenced sample was peripheral blood. These receptors were obtained from a woman aged 45-65 years with acute or convalescent COVID-19.

The rearrangement links TRBV14 to TRBJ1-5; D remains unclear. The V end was cut by 1 base, the J end by 7 bases, with 5 bases between. CDR3 length equals 12 residues. From germline, CDR1 is SGHDN and CDR2 FVKESK. The DNA for the CDR3 is TGTGCCAGCAGCCAAGGCAGGCAGCCCCAGCATTTT. This gives the protein CASSQGRQPQHF.

The rearrangement uses TRBV5-1 and TRBJ2-5; 8 bases match TRBD1. CDR3 length equals 15 residues. V shed 6 bases, J shed 0 bases, and the junction held 7 bases outside the gene matches. Germline V gene lookup returns CDR1 SGHRS and CDR2 YFSETQ. The DNA for the CDR3 is TGCGCCAGCAAAGACAGGGGCCTGTACCAAGAGACCCAGTACTTC. Its protein is CASKDRGLYQETQYF.

The chain recombines TRBV24-1 with TRBJ2-2; D may be TRBD2 (5 bases). The CDR3 runs to 16 residues. Trimming pared 3 bases from V and 1 base from J, leaving 11 bases between. Germline V gives CDR1 KGHDR, CDR2 SFDVKD. The chain's CDR3 is CATSDLTRGNTGELFF. CDR3 bases: TGTGCCACCAGTGATCTAACCCGGGGGAACACCGGGGAGCTGTTTTTT.

This clone is a singleton in its sample. The chain couples TRBV15 to TRBJ2-1; D remains ambiguous. CDR1 and CDR2 from the germline V gene are LNHNV and YYDKDF (reference sequence). This CDR3 spans 13 amino acids. V was shortened by 0 bases and J by 7 bases, with 7 bases between the two germline ends. CDR3 loop: CATSRDVANEQFF. DNA of the CDR3: TGTGCCACCAGCAGAGATGTGGCTAATGAGCAGTTCTTC.

This chain connects TRBV7-9 to TRBJ1-6, with a tentative D call TRBD1 (6 bases). The CDR3 extends over 17 amino acids. With 5 bases removed from V and 3 bases from J, the gap between germline ends came to 17 bases. Germline V gene data show CDR1 as SEHNR and CDR2 as FQNEAQ (reference sequence). In DNA form, the CDR3 reads TGTGCCAGCAGCGCGATACAGGGAGGGGTCTATAATTCACCCCTCCACTTT. Encoded protein: CASSAIQGGVYNSPLHF.

The V and J genes are TRBV6-5 and TRBJ1-2; a possible D gene is TRBD1 (6 bases). Germline values: CDR1 MNHEY, CDR2 SVGAGI. The V and J ends lost 6 bases and 8 bases respectively, with 16 bases between them. The CDR3 consists of 13 residues. The CDR3 coding sequence is TGTGCCAGCAGGCAGGACAGTCTAAGAGGCTACACCTTC. Its translation: CASRQDSLRGYTF.

The rearrangement links TRBV10-2 to TRBJ2-1; TRBD2 aligns across 7 bases. The CDR3 covers 13 residues. The trim removed 3 bases at V and 5 bases at J, leaving 1 base unmatched. Germline CDR1 is WSHSY and CDR2 is SAAADI. The CDR3 is CASSEAGNNEQFF. CDR3 nucleotide sequence: TGCGCCAGCAGTGAAGCGGGAAACAATGAGCAGTTCTTC.

This rearrangement joins TRBV30 to TRBJ1-1; D not resolved. The germline CDR1 and CDR2 sequences are GTSNPN and SVGIG (reference sequence). This CDR3 region has 12 residues. V was pared by 6 bases and J by 7 bases, with 15 bases between. CDR3 region: CACQSRRGEAFF. The CDR3, as DNA: TGTGCCTGCCAGTCGCGGCGAGGTGAAGCTTTCTTT.

The gene calls are TRBV9 and TRBJ1-1, with D hard to call. With 0 bases removed from V and 2 bases from J, the gap between germline ends came to 8 bases. Germline V gene data show CDR1 as SGDLS and CDR2 as YYNGEE. This CDR3 is 14 amino acids long. The CDR3 protein is CASSVVSSNTEAFF. The CDR3 DNA is TGTGCCAGCAGCGTAGTCTCTTCCAACACTGAAGCTTTCTTT.

The chain has TRBV28 and TRBJ2-1; D unresolved. The germline CDR1 and CDR2 sequences are MDHEN and SYDVKM. V gave up 8 bases and J gave up 5 bases, with 10 bases separating them. The CDR3 has 12 amino acids. The DNA of the CDR3 is TGTGCCAGCGGCATGGTTGACAATGAGCAGTTCTTC. It translates to CASGMVDNEQFF.

The chain has TRBV7-9 and TRBJ2-1; the match to TRBD1 covers 10 bases. Germline CDR1 reads SEHNR; CDR2 reads FQNEAQ (reference sequence). The CDR3 runs to 16 residues. The V gene end was trimmed by 5 bases and the J gene end by 2 bases; junction bases not matched to a gene: 6. CDR3 protein: CASSPGQGGTYNEQFF. The CDR3 nucleotides are TGTGCCAGCAGCCCCGGACAGGGGGGGACCTACAATGAGCAGTTCTTC.

This clone was recorded once. V and J are TRBV10-3 and TRBJ2-5; a weak D match, TRBD2 (5 bases). Trimming took off 6 bases at V and 2 bases at J, with 31 bases between the two ends. CDR3 length equals 20 residues. Germline lookup yields CDR1 ENHRY and CDR2 SYGVKD. The CDR3 sequence is CAISRSWGSEGIVTQETQYF. DNA for the CDR3: TGTGCCATCAGCCGAAGCTGGGGTAGCGAGGGAATCGTAACACAAGAGACCCAGTACTTC.

The V gene is TRBV2, the J gene TRBJ1-1; D is unresolved. CDR3 length: 14 residues. Germline lookup yields CDR1 SNHLY and CDR2 FYNNEI. Trimming took off 3 bases at V and 0 bases at J, with 8 bases between the two ends. DNA for the CDR3: TGTGCCAGCAGTGAGTCGTTTATGAACACTGAAGCTTTCTTT. This encodes CASSESFMNTEAFF.

The genes are TRBV4-1 and TRBJ1-5, with D maybe TRBD1 (6 bases). Germline V gene sequence: CDR1 MGHRA, CDR2 YSYEKL. This CDR3 is 17 amino acids long. The V end was cut by 1 base, the J end by 3 bases, with 16 bases between. The DNA for the CDR3 is TGCGCCAGCAGCCAAGGACCACAGGGTGGATACAATCAGCCCCAGCATTTT. Translating gives CASSQGPQGGYNQPQHF.

The chain links TRBV7-9 to TRBJ2-7; weak D call: TRBD1 (5 bases). The CDR3 length is 13 residues. Trimming removed 2 bases at V and 3 bases at J, with 8 bases between. Per germline, CDR1 SEHNR and CDR2 FQNEAQ (reference sequence). CDR3 loop: CASSLQGIYEQYF. CDR3 in DNA: TGTGCCAGCAGCTTACAGGGAATCTACGAGCAGTACTTC.